Each of the 17 T cell receptor beta chains below was sequenced from the same sample in a study of glioma-infiltrating T cells. TCR alpha and beta CDR3 regions were amplified from RNA using iRepertoire nested multiplex PCR. TCRdb fed the multiplex PCR reads into MiXCR, producing one record per CDR3 protein. The sample includes approximately 40,000 distinct CDR3 sequences, under 25% seen only once; the top ten take almost 6.5%. The sequenced sample consisted of glioma tissue, nonneoplastic brain tissue, or PBMCs (not recorded which). These receptors were collected from a human donor with low-grade glioma or glioblastoma, undergoing nonglioma brain surgery, or in good health (not recorded which).

The chain is built from TRBV2 and TRBJ2-3; 12 bases align to TRBD2. With 2 bases clipped from V and 4 bases from J, the junction kept 10 bases outside the gene matches. This CDR3 has 18 residues. The germline V gene encodes CDR1 SNHLY and CDR2 FYNNEI. The CDR3 sequence is CASSELSSGGAGADTQYF. The CDR3 DNA follows: TGTGCCAGCAGTGAATTATCTAGCGGGGGGGCGGGTGCAGATACGCAGTATTTT.

This clonotype has a count of ten or more. This rearrangement joins TRBV3-1 to TRBJ2-5; TRBD1 or TRBD2 may be the D gene (5 bases each). The CDR3 consists of 13 residues. CDR1 is LGHDT and CDR2 is YNNKEL in the germline V gene (reference sequence). The V end lost 4 bases, the J end lost 4 bases, and 10 bases lay between the germline ends. CDR3 protein: CASSPGTVETQYF. Here the CDR3 DNA reads TGTGCCAGCAGCCCGGGGACGGTAGAGACCCAGTACTTC.

This clonotype was seen many times. J is TRBJ2-2 and V is TRBV19; D is undetermined. The V end was cut by 6 bases, the J end by 6 bases, with 17 bases between. CDR1 is LNHDA, CDR2 SQIVND, per germline (reference sequence). The CDR3 has 15 residues. CDR3 residues: CASRIGSLAAGELFF. CDR3 DNA: TGTGCCAGTAGAATCGGTAGCCTCGCCGCCGGGGAGCTGTTTTTT. Full variable domain (missing parts from reference TRBV19 and TRBJ2-2): DGGITQSPKYLFRKEGQNVTLSCEQNLNHDAMYWYRQDPGQGLRLIYYSQIVNDFQKGDIAEGYSVSREKKESFPLTVTSAQKNPTAFYLCASRIGSLAAGELFFGEGSRLTVL.

V gene TRBV30 combines with J gene TRBJ1-5; D uncertain. The CDR3 sequence is 14 residues long. Trimming left V 1 base short and J 7 bases short, with 14 bases between. CDR1 GTSNPN and CDR2 SVGIG come from the germline V gene (reference sequence). The DNA for the CDR3 is TGTGCCTGGAGTGCTCACCAGAGTCGACAGCCCCAGCATTTT. It specifies CAWSAHQSRQPQHF.

This clonotype was seen many times. The CDR3 is CSARLQGSSYNEQFF. The CDR3 DNA follows: TGCAGTGCTCGACTACAGGGGAGCTCCTACAATGAGCAGTTCTTC. The rearrangement joins TRBV20-1 to TRBJ2-1, with 7 bases that match TRBD1. CDR1 and CDR2 (germline): DFQATT, SNEGSKA (reference sequence). V lost 5 bases and J lost 0; bases outside the gene matches: 7. This CDR3 is built from 15 residues.

V usage is TRBV6-1 and J usage is TRBJ1-1; tentatively, D is TRBD1 (6 bases). Trimming pared 9 bases from V and 7 bases from J, leaving 21 bases between. There are 14 residues in the CDR3. CDR1 is MNHNS, CDR2 SASEGT, per germline. The CDR3 region is CARITGTSGNEAFF. CDR3 sequence (DNA): TGTGCCAGGATAACCGGGACATCTGGCAATGAAGCTTTCTTT.

This clonotype was recorded many times. The J gene is TRBJ1-5, the V gene TRBV27; the D is unclear. V was trimmed by 4 bases and J by 2 bases, leaving 9 bases between them. Germline assignment: CDR1 MNHEY and CDR2 SMNVEV (reference sequence). This CDR3 contains 14 residues. CDR3 DNA: TGTGCCAGCAGTTCACCTGACGGCAATCAGCCCCAGCATTTT. Translating gives CASSSPDGNQPQHF.

There are many counts of this clonotype. The rearrangement links TRBV7-9 to TRBJ1-1; 7 bases fit TRBD1. CDR3 length equals 12 residues. CDR1 SEHNR and CDR2 FQNEAQ come from the germline V gene (reference sequence). Trimming at V came to 5 bases and at J to 9 bases, leaving 6 bases not matched to a gene. The CDR3 spells CASSTATGKAFF. In DNA form, the CDR3 reads TGTGCCAGCAGCACAGCGACAGGGAAAGCTTTCTTT. Looking up the rest from reference TRBV7-9 and TRBJ1-1 gives the full variable domain: DTGVSQNPRHKITKRGQNVTFRCDPISEHNRLYWYRQTLGQGPEFLTYFQNEAQLEKSRLLSDRFSAERPKGSFSTLEIQRTEQGDSAMYLCASSTATGKAFFGQGTRLTVV.

The table lists this clonotype with many counts. The chain joins TRBV18 to TRBJ1-1; D is uncertain. The CDR3 runs to 14 residues. V dropped 3 bases and J dropped 4 bases, with 12 bases sitting between them. Germline CDR1 KGHSH, CDR2 LQKENI. CDR3 amino acids: CASSPLEGITEAFF. The CDR3 DNA follows: TGTGCCAGCTCACCCCTGGAGGGAATCACTGAAGCTTTCTTT.

In the case of this clonotype: One base away lies a much larger clone, so this may be a sequencing read error. J is TRBJ1-1 and V is TRBV20-1, with D possibly being TRBD1 (6 bases). The CDR3 has 15 amino acids. Between the trimmed V and J ends, which lost 0 bases and 9 bases, there was a span of 20 bases. CDR1 is DFQATT, CDR2 SNEGSKA, per germline (reference sequence). The CDR3 coding sequence is TGCAGTGCTAGAGATCTCGGGGGGCAGGGAACTAAAGCTTTCTTT. Its translation is CSARDLGGQGTKAFF.

This chain links TRBV20-1 with TRBJ2-7; possibly TRBD2 for D (6 bases). The CDR3 spans 13 residues. The V end was cut by 5 bases, the J end by 3 bases, with 14 bases between. The germline V gene encodes CDR1 DFQATT and CDR2 SNEGSKA (reference sequence). The CDR3 nucleotides are TGCAGTGCTGAATGGGGGGTATACTACGAGCAGTACTTC. Its translation: CSAEWGVYYEQYF.

This clonotype was seen many times. The rearrangement joins TRBV20-1 to TRBJ2-7; 7 nucleotides line up with TRBD2. This CDR3 spans 15 amino acids. V was pared by 3 bases and J by 7 bases, with 15 bases of the junction left unmatched. The germline CDR1 and CDR2 sequences are DFQATT and SNEGSKA (reference sequence). The CDR3, as DNA: TGCAGTGCTAGGTCCGGCGGGAGTGGACCGGGGGAGCAGTACTTC. Residues: CSARSGGSGPGEQYF.

A word on this clonotype: An end of the junction does not agree with germline; a read error may underlie this. The gene calls are TRBV7-6 and TRBJ2-1; D unresolved. The CDR3 has 17 amino acids. Germline V gene lookup returns CDR1 SGHVS and CDR2 FNYEAQ. The CDR3 coding sequence is TGTGCCAGCATCTTACCAACCCTCATAAGCTCCTACAATGAGCAGTTCTTC. This gives the protein CASILPTLISSYNEQFF.

This clonotype has at least ten counts. The chain employs TRBV7-8 and TRBJ2-5; no firm D call. V was cut by 2 bases and J by 9 bases, with 13 bases left in between. Per the germline V gene, CDR1 is SGHVS and CDR2 is FQNEAQ. The CDR3 consists of 13 residues. The chain's CDR3 is CASSLSLLIAQYF. As DNA, the CDR3 is TGTGCCAGCAGCTTAAGTCTTCTAATAGCCCAGTACTTC. The complete variable domain, with remaining parts taken from reference TRBV7-8 and TRBJ2-5, reads GAGVSQSPRYKVAKRGQDVALRCDPISGHVSLFWYQQALGQGPEFLTYFQNEAQLDKSGLPSDRFFAERPEGSVSTLKIQRTQQEDSAVYLCASSLSLLIAQYFGPGTRLLVL.

This clonotype was recorded many times. The V gene is TRBV28, the J gene TRBJ1-2; D is undetermined. The length of the CDR3 is 13 residues. Germline V gives CDR1 MDHEN, CDR2 SYDVKM. The ends were cut back, 6 bases at V and 6 bases at J, with 14 bases in the middle. The CDR3: CASRLIGEDGYTF. The DNA of the CDR3 is TGTGCCAGCAGATTAATCGGGGAGGATGGCTACACCTTC.

A remark on this clonotype: This may be a read error, as it is one base from a much larger clone. The chain employs TRBV7-6 and TRBJ2-3, with D tentatively TRBD2 (5 bases). The V gene lost 1 base and the J gene lost 5 bases, with 13 bases spanning the gap. Germline V gives CDR1 SGHVS, CDR2 FNYEAQ. The CDR3 is 15 residues long. CDR3 region: CASSLGTEGQDTQYF. CDR3 DNA sequence: TGTGCCAGCAGCTTAGGCACAGAGGGTCAAGATACGCAGTATTTT.

This clonotype was seen at least ten times. The V call is TRBV5-4, the J call TRBJ2-3; the D is unclear. Germline CDR1 is SGHNT and CDR2 is YYREEE (reference sequence). The CDR3 has 12 amino acids. The V end lost 3 bases, the J end lost 6 bases, and 8 bases lay between the germline ends. CDR3 sequence reads: CASSSYPDTQYF. The CDR3 region has the DNA TGTGCCAGCAGCTCCTACCCCGATACGCAGTATTTT.